The entry below describes one T cell receptor (beta chain). TCR beta CDR3 sequences were amplified from RNA transcripts. Using the HTBI primer set, a first-round RT-PCR was run on the TCR CDR3. One entry per CDR3 protein results from TCRdb running MiXCR on the multiplex PCR reads. The sample has roughly 750,000 distinct CDR3 sequences; roughly 15% are singletons. This sample was taken from a study of T cells in Graves' hyperthyroidism and ophthalmopathy. The clonotype was recovered from a man aged 18 to 30 with Graves' hyperthyroidism. Material for sequencing was blood.

CDR3 protein: CASDSGPTTNYGYTF. CDR3 in DNA: TGTGCCAGCGACTCTGGACCGACGACCAACTATGGCTACACCTTC. The genes are TRBV7-2 and TRBJ1-2, with D unresolved. This CDR3 has 15 residues. Trimming removed 8 bases from V and 2 bases from J, with 18 bases in between. Germline values: CDR1 SGHTA, CDR2 FQGNSA.